These 21 T cell receptor beta chains came from one sample sequenced in a study of cytomegalovirus exposure and HLA in healthy donors. The PCR ran on 60 Vbeta and 13 Jbeta primers. Repertoires were generated with immunoSEQ multiplex PCR, while TCRdb's copy carries only in-frame clones and drops some. The table shows under 200,000 clones, with approximately 80% occurring only once. The sample taken for sequencing was PBMCs. These receptors originate from a man over 45 in good health and CMV-seropositive.

The gene calls are TRBV28 and TRBJ1-6; perhaps TRBD1 as D (6 bases). V was clipped by 1 base and J by 2 bases, with 9 bases between them. In germline, CDR1 is MDHEN, CDR2 SYDVKM. CDR3 length equals 16 residues. CDR3 nucleotide sequence: TGTGCCAGCAGTTTATCGGACAGTACCTATAATTCACCCCTCCACTTT. Its protein product is CASSLSDSTYNSPLHF.

The CDR3 DNA sequence: TGTGCCAGCAGCGTAGCCCCAGTAGGAAGGGGATTGAACACTGAAGCTTTCTTT. Protein sequence: CASSVAPVGRGLNTEAFF. The V and J genes are TRBV9 and TRBJ1-1, with D perhaps matching TRBD1 (5 bases). Trimming removed 0 bases at V and 0 bases at J, with 18 bases between. The CDR3 spans 18 residues. CDR1 is SGDLS and CDR2 is YYNGEE in the germline V gene. Based on the CDR3 plus reference TRBV9 and TRBJ1-1, the full variable domain is DSGVTQTPKHLITATGQRVTLRCSPRSGDLSVYWYQQSLDQGLQFLIQYYNGEERAKGNILERFSAQQFPDLHSELNLSSLELGDSALYFCASSVAPVGRGLNTEAFFGQGTRLTVV.

The chain uses TRBV10-1 and TRBJ2-2; TRBD1 matches at 8 bases. The V gene's germline CDR1 is WNHNN and CDR2 SYGVQD (reference sequence). The CDR3 is 15 residues long. Trimming cost V 6 bases and J 2 bases; bases outside gene matches: 5. The CDR3 coding sequence is TGCGCCAGCAGGGGGGACAGGCAAAACACCGGGGAGCTGTTTTTT. It specifies CASRGDRQNTGELFF.

The chain has TRBV4-2 and TRBJ1-5; no reliable D call. Trimming shortened V by 0 bases and J by 6 bases, and 6 bases separated the two germline ends. CDR3 length equals 13 residues. Germline-derived CDR1 and CDR2 are LGHNA and YNFKEQ. This chain's CDR3 is CASSQDRVQPQHF. In DNA, the CDR3 is TGTGCCAGCAGCCAAGATCGGGTTCAGCCCCAGCATTTT.

The V gene is TRBV19, the J gene TRBJ1-5; D remains ambiguous. Trimming removed 3 bases from V and 4 bases from J, with 10 bases in between. This CDR3 region has 14 residues. Germline CDR1 and CDR2: LNHDA and SQIVND (reference sequence). The CDR3 region has the DNA TGTGCCAGTAGTATTGGAGGCAGGAATCAGCCCCAGCATTTT. Translated: CASSIGGRNQPQHF. Full variable domain (outside the CDR3, taken from reference TRBV19 and TRBJ1-5): DGGITQSPKYLFRKEGQNVTLSCEQNLNHDAMYWYRQDPGQGLRLIYYSQIVNDFQKGDIAEGYSVSREKKESFPLTVTSAQKNPTAFYLCASSIGGRNQPQHFGDGTRLSIL.

This clone was seen a handful of times. V gene TRBV11-2 combines with J gene TRBJ2-7, with TRBD2 matching over 9 bases. Germline assignment: CDR1 SGHAT and CDR2 FQNNGV. This CDR3 has 15 amino acids. Losses at the gene ends were 5 bases for V and 2 bases for J; bases not matched to a gene: 7. CDR3 sequence: CASSLLAGAAYEQYF. The DNA for the CDR3 is TGTGCCAGCAGCCTATTAGCGGGGGCCGCCTACGAGCAGTACTTC.

In its sample, this clone was seen a few times. The DNA for the CDR3 is TGTGCCAGCAGCCGTGACAATCGGGAGCTGTTTTTT. Translating it yields CASSRDNRELFF. The chain couples TRBV13 to TRBJ2-2; D is unclear. V lost 5 bases and J 9 bases, leaving 10 bases between the germline ends. Germline CDR1 PRHDT, CDR2 FYEKMQ (reference sequence). The CDR3 is 12 amino acids.

V gene TRBV4-2 combines with J gene TRBJ2-5; 11 positions agree with TRBD2. V shed 0 bases and J 3 bases; nucleotides not matched to a gene: 9. The CDR3 has 18 amino acids. From germline, CDR1 is LGHNA and CDR2 YNFKEQ. For the CDR3, the DNA is TGTGCCAGCAGCCAAGATTTGCTAGCGGGGGGTCAAAAAGAGACCCAGTACTTC. The encoded protein is CASSQDLLAGGQKETQYF.

The rearrangement links TRBV6-1 to TRBJ1-2; D may be TRBD1 (6 bases). Per germline, CDR1 MNHNS and CDR2 SASEGT. The ends were cut back, 3 bases at V and 4 bases at J, with 21 bases in the middle. The CDR3 is made up of 17 amino acids. CDR3 amino acids: CASSDIKGGATGYGYTF. The CDR3 nucleotides read TGTGCCAGCAGTGACATCAAGGGGGGGGCAACTGGCTATGGCTACACCTTC.

The rearrangement links TRBV7-9 to TRBJ1-2; D unresolved. V lost 5 bases, J lost 8 bases, and 15 bases lay in between. This CDR3 region has 13 residues. Germline V gene lookup returns CDR1 SEHNR and CDR2 FQNEAQ (reference sequence). The CDR3 is CASSPLSESGYTF. In DNA, the CDR3 is TGTGCCAGCAGCCCCTTGTCGGAGTCGGGCTACACCTTC.

The chain carries TRBV11-3 and TRBJ2-2; 8 bases align to TRBD1. This CDR3 is built from 18 residues. The germline gives CDR1 SGHNT, CDR2 YENEEA. The V segment lost 1 base and the J segment 0 bases; nucleotides outside the gene matches: 7. CDR3 DNA: TGTGCCAGCAGCTTAGCGGCAGGGGGCGAGTCGAACACCGGGGAGCTGTTTTTT. Its protein product is CASSLAAGGESNTGELFF. Looking up the rest from reference TRBV11-3 and TRBJ2-2 gives the full variable domain: EAGVVQSPRYKIIEKKQPVAFWCNPISGHNTLYWYLQNLGQGPELLIRYENEEAVDDSQLPKDRFSAERLKGVDSTLKIQPAELGDSAVYLCASSLAAGGESNTGELFFGEGSRLTVL.

The gene calls are TRBV25-1 and TRBJ1-2; TRBD1 matches 7 bases. CDR1 is MGHDK, CDR2 SYGVNS, per germline. V shed 3 bases, J shed 2 bases, and the junction held 9 bases outside the gene matches. The CDR3 loop spans 16 amino acids. CDR3 protein: CASSDDRVAGNYGYTF. The CDR3 DNA reads TGTGCCAGCAGTGATGACAGGGTAGCGGGAAACTATGGCTACACCTTC.

V usage is TRBV18 and J usage is TRBJ2-4, with D perhaps TRBD1 (5 bases). Deletions cut 3 bases from V and 8 bases from J, with 11 bases between. This CDR3 has 13 residues. Germline assignment: CDR1 KGHSH and CDR2 LQKENI. CDR3 nucleotides: TGTGCCAGCTCACCGGACACCCGAGACATTCAGTACTTC. This gives the protein CASSPDTRDIQYF. The full variable domain, rest sourced from reference TRBV18 and TRBJ2-4, is NAGVMQNPRHLVRRRGQEARLRCSPMKGHSHVYWYRQLPEEGLKFMVYLQKENIIDESGMPKERFSAEFPKEGPSILRIQQVVRGDSAAYFCASSPDTRDIQYFGAGTRLSVL.

The chain links TRBV5-1 to TRBJ1-5, with 9 bases lining up with TRBD1. Germline-derived CDR1 and CDR2 are SGHRS and YFSETQ. The CDR3 consists of 15 residues. V was pared by 4 bases and J by 4 bases, with 6 bases of the junction left unmatched. The CDR3 spells CASSPGQGRNQPQHF. CDR3 sequence (DNA): TGCGCCAGCAGCCCCGGACAGGGGAGGAATCAGCCCCAGCATTTT.

The rearrangement uses TRBV5-1 and TRBJ2-3; 7 nucleotides agree with TRBD2. The CDR3 extends over 15 amino acids. V was clipped by 3 bases and J by 4 bases; unmatched bases: 8. Germline-derived CDR1 and CDR2 are SGHRS and YFSETQ. CDR3 amino acids: CASSSNSGPPDTQYF. The CDR3 DNA sequence: TGCGCCAGCAGCTCGAATAGCGGGCCCCCAGATACGCAGTATTTT.

This chain uses TRBV7-7 with TRBJ2-5; 8 bases line up with TRBD1. Trimming cost V 1 base and J 1 base; bases outside gene matches: 2. The germline gives CDR1 SSHAT, CDR2 FNYEAQ (reference sequence). The CDR3 has 15 residues. The CDR3 protein is CASSLGTGTQETQYF. The CDR3 DNA is TGTGCCAGCAGCTTAGGGACAGGGACCCAAGAGACCCAGTACTTC.

The rearrangement joins TRBV6-5 to TRBJ1-2; D gene ambiguous. With 0 bases removed from V and 4 bases from J, the gap between germline ends came to 6 bases. CDR1 is MNHEY, CDR2 SVGAGI, per germline. This CDR3 region has 13 residues. DNA of the CDR3: TGTGCCAGCAGTTACTCGGACTTCTATGGCTACACCTTC. Encoded protein: CASSYSDFYGYTF.

The V gene is TRBV30, the J gene TRBJ2-7; D gene ambiguous. V was cut by 5 bases and J by 5 bases, with 10 bases left in between. From germline, CDR1 is GTSNPN and CDR2 SVGIG (reference sequence). The CDR3 totals 11 residues. CDR3 region: CAWGPMDEQYF. The CDR3 bases are TGTGCCTGGGGGCCGATGGACGAGCAGTACTTC.

This chain joins TRBV28 and TRBJ2-7; D remains unclear. In germline, CDR1 is MDHEN, CDR2 SYDVKM. Trimming took 2 bases from V and 0 from J, leaving 8 bases between them. CDR3 length: 14 amino acids. CDR3 bases: TGTGCCAGCAGTTTAGATGACTTCTCCTACGAGCAGTACTTC. Its translation: CASSLDDFSYEQYF.

The chain recombines TRBV9 with TRBJ2-7, with a weak D call TRBD2 (6 bases). In germline, CDR1 is SGDLS, CDR2 YYNGEE. CDR3 length equals 16 residues. Trimming removed 0 bases from V and 2 bases from J, with 15 bases in between. The CDR3 reads CASSVALGGPPYEQYF. CDR3 sequence (DNA): TGTGCCAGCAGCGTAGCTCTAGGAGGGCCTCCCTACGAGCAGTACTTC.

The chain carries TRBV5-8 and TRBJ1-1; D uncertain. From germline, CDR1 is SGHTS and CDR2 YDEGEE. There are 11 residues in the CDR3. The V end lost 4 bases, the J end lost 7 bases, and 8 bases lay between the germline ends. In DNA, the CDR3 is TGTGCCAGCAGCCGCGGAGTTGAAGCTTTCTTT. Translation: CASSRGVEAFF.